Sequencing of this T cell receptor (beta chain) was carried out in a study of shared clonotypes between healthy human individuals. In the original analysis: ImmunoSEQ gave junction-only sequences without quality scores, so filtering differed. Sequencing was performed with immunoSEQ multiplex PCR; in TCRdb, only in-frame clones are kept and a portion is missing. Clone size and the V and J calls come from that table; the DNA yielded D and trimming. This sample yields around 600,000 clones, of which roughly 96% are seen a single time; approximately 0.11% belongs to the top ten. Germline V gene lookup returns CDR1 SEHNR and CDR2 FQNEAQ (reference sequence). V lost 6 bases, J lost 3 bases, and 1 base stayed unmatched. This CDR3 is built from 12 residues. Study-wide results and limits: Donor scarcity curtailed the genetic and exposure-history diversity represented herein. Around 5% of naive CD4 clonotypes were common to several donors.

CD45RO-negative, CCR7-selected cells formed the naive CD8 fraction, which excluded terminally differentiated effector memory CD45RA+ cells. All donors were healthy HIV-negative adults lacking recent acute infections or vaccinations. This clone came up once. Its antigen remains unidentified. The sample was naive CD8+ T cells sorted from blood. The origin of this receptor is a woman aged 25-40 years in good health. V is TRBV7-9 and J is TRBJ1-2, with 7 nucleotides matching TRBD1. The CDR3 DNA reads as TGTGCCAGCAGGACAGGGCACTATGGCTACACCTTC. Its protein product is CASRTGHYGYTF. Together with reference TRBV7-9 and TRBJ1-2, the CDR3 gives the full variable domain: DTGVSQNPRHKITKRGQNVTFRCDPISEHNRLYWYRQTLGQGPEFLTYFQNEAQLEKSRLLSDRFSAERPKGSFSTLEIQRTEQGDSAMYLCASRTGHYGYTFGSGTRLTVV.